Sequencing of this T cell receptor beta chain was carried out in a study of neurological immune-mediated disorders. TCRdb itself ran the 5' RACE reads through MiXCR, one entry per CDR3 protein. This table has 16,000 or so distinct CDR3 sequences, roughly 9% appearing once. This clonotype occurred many times. Trimming at V came to 0 bases and at J to 12 bases, leaving 13 bases not matched to a gene. Looked up from germline, CDR1 is MNHEY and CDR2 is SMNVEV (reference sequence). The CDR3 has 16 amino acids. V and J are TRBV27 and TRBJ2-1; 8 bases are shared with TRBD2. Sequencing input: CD8+ T cells from blood. The sequence derives from a man aged 45-60 years in good health. CDR3 nucleotides: TGTGCCAGCAGTTTATCGGGTCGGGGGGGGATCGCGGTGCAGTTCTTC. It specifies CASSLSGRGGIAVQFF.